This T cell receptor (beta chain) was found in a study of radiotherapy plus CTLA-4 blockade in lung cancer. This clone was seen a few times. The antigen is not known. Each patient with chemo-refractory metastatic non-small-cell lung cancer was treated with focal radiation plus CTLA-4 blockade using ipilimumab. TCRdb's copy holds only in-frame clones and misses some; the assay was immunoSEQ multiplex PCR. This repertoire shows around 130,000 clones, about 87% found once; its top ten account for roughly 7%. Overall study results and limits: Researchers report tumor-derived TCR clones expanding in blood after radiotherapy plus ipilimumab.

Source: peripheral blood, taken from a patient treated with radiotherapy plus ipilimumab. The sequence was collected from a human donor with non-small cell lung cancer that progressed on radiotherapy plus ipilimumab.

CDR3 coding DNA: TGTGCCAGCAGCTGGGACTGGGGGGGCTACACCTTC. Amino acid sequence: CASSWDWGGYTF. This sequence joins TRBV5-6 and TRBJ1-2; tentative D call: TRBD1 (5 bases). The CDR3 consists of 12 residues. V lost 3 bases and J lost 8, with 11 bases in between. Looked up from germline, CDR1 is SGHDT and CDR2 is YYEEEE.